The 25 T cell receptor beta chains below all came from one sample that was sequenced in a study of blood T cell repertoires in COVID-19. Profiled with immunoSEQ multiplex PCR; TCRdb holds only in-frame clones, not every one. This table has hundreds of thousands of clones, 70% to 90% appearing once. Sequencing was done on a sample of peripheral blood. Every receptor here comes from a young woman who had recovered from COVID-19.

The CDR3, as DNA: TGTGCCAGCAGCTATATTCCGGGACAGTCATATTCACCCCTCCACTTT. It is translated as CASSYIPGQSYSPLHF. The gene calls are TRBV7-2 and TRBJ1-6; 7 positions match TRBD1. The CDR3 has 16 residues. Germline V gene data show CDR1 as SGHTA and CDR2 as FQGNSA. Trimming at V came to 4 bases and at J to 8 bases, leaving 11 bases not matched to a gene.

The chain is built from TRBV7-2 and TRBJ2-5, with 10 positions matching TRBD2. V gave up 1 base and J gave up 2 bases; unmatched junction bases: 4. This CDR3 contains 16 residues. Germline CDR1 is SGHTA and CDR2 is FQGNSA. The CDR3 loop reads CASSLGTAGGQETQYF. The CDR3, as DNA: TGTGCCAGCAGCTTAGGTACAGCGGGGGGGCAAGAGACCCAGTACTTC.

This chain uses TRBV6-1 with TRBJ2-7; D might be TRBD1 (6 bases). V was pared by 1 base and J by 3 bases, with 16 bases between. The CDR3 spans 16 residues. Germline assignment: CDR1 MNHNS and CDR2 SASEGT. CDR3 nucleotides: TGTGCCAGCAGTGAAGAGTTCAACAGGGAGTACTACGAGCAGTACTTC. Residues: CASSEEFNREYYEQYF.

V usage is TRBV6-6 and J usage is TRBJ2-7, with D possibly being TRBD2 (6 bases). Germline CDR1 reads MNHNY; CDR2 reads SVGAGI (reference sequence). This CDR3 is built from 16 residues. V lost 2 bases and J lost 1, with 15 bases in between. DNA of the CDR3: TGTGCCAGCAGTTACGACGGAACGGGGGTATCCTACGAGCAGTACTTC. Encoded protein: CASSYDGTGVSYEQYF.

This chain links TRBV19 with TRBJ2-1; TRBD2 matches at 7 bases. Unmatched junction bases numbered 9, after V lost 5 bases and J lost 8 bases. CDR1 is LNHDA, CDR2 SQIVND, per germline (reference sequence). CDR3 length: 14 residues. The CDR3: CASSGSARGDEQFF. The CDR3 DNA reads TGTGCCAGTAGTGGTTCGGCCCGGGGGGATGAGCAGTTCTTC.

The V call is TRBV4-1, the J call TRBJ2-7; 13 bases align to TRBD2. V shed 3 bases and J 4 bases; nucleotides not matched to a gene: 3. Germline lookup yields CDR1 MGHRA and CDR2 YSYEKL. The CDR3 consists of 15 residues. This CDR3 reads CASSHSGLAGYEQYF. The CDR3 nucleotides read TGCGCCAGCAGCCACTCGGGACTAGCGGGGTACGAGCAGTACTTC.

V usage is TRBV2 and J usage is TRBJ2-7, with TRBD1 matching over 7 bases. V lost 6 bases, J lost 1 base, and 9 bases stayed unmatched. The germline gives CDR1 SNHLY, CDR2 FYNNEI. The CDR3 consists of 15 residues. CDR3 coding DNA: TGTGCCAGCAGCTTAAGACAGGGTGGATCCTACGAGCAGTACTTC. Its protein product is CASSLRQGGSYEQYF.

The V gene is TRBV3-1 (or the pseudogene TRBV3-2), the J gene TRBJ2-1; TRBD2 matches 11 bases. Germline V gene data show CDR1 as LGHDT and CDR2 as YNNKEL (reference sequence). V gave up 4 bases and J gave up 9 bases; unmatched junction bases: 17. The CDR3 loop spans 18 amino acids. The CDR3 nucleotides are TGTGCCAGCAGCCCCGCAGGGTTACTTAGCGGGGGGGCATTTGAGCAGTTCTTC. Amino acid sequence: CASSPAGLLSGGAFEQFF.

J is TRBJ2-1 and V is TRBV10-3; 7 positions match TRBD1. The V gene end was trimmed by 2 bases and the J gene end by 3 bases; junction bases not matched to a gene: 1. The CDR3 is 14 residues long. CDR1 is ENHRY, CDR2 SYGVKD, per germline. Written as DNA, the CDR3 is TGTGCCATCAGTGAGACAGGGGTCTACAATGAGCAGTTCTTC. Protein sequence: CAISETGVYNEQFF.

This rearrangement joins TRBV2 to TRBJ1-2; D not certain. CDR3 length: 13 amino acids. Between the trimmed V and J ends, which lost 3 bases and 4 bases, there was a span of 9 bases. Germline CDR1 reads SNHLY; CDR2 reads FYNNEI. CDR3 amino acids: CASSDGNLYGYTF. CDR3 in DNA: TGTGCCAGCAGTGACGGGAACCTCTATGGCTACACCTTC.

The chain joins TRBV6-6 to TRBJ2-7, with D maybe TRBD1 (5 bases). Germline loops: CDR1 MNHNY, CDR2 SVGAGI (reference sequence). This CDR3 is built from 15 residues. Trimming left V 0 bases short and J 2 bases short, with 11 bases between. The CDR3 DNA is TGTGCCAGCAGTTACTCGTCCGCCAGGGCCTACGAGCAGTACTTC. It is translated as CASSYSSARAYEQYF.

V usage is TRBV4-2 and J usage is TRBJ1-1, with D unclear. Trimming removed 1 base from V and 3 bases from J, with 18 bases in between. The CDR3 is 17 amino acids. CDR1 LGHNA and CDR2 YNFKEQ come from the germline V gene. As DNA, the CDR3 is TGTGCCAGCAGCCAAGCTTCCGCAAAAATCGGGGACACTGAAGCTTTCTTT. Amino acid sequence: CASSQASAKIGDTEAFF.

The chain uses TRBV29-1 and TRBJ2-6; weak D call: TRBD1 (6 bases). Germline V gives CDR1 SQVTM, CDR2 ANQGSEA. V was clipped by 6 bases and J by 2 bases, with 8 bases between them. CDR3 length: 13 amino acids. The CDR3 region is CSVGGPGANVLTF. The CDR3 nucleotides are TGCAGCGTAGGGGGACCTGGGGCCAACGTCCTGACTTTC.

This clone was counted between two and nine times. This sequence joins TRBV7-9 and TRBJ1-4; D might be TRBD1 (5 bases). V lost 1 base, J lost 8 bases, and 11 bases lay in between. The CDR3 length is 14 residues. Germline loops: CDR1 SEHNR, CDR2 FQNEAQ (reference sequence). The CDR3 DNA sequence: TGTGCCAGCAGCTTAGAGGGCAGGGCAGAAAAACTGTTTTTT. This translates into CASSLEGRAEKLFF. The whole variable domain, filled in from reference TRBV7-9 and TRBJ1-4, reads DTGVSQNPRHKITKRGQNVTFRCDPISEHNRLYWYRQTLGQGPEFLTYFQNEAQLEKSRLLSDRFSAERPKGSFSTLEIQRTEQGDSAMYLCASSLEGRAEKLFFGSGTQLSVL.

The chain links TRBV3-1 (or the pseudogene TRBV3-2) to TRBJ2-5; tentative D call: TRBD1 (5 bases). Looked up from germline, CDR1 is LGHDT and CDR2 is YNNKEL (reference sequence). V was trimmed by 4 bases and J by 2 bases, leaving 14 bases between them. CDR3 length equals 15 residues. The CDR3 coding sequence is TGTGCCAGCAGCCGGGGCCAGAACTCTCAAGAGACCCAGTACTTC. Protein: CASSRGQNSQETQYF.

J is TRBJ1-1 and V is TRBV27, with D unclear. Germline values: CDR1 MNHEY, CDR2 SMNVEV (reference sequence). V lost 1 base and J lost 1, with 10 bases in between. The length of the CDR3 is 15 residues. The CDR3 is CASSLWGDQNTEAFF. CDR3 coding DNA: TGTGCCAGCAGTTTATGGGGAGACCAGAACACTGAAGCTTTCTTT.

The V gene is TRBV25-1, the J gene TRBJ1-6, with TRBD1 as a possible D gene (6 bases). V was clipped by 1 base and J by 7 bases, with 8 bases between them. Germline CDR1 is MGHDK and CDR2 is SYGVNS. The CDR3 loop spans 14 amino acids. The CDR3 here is CASSESTGNSPLHF. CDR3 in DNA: TGTGCCAGCAGTGAATCAACAGGGAATTCACCCCTCCACTTT.

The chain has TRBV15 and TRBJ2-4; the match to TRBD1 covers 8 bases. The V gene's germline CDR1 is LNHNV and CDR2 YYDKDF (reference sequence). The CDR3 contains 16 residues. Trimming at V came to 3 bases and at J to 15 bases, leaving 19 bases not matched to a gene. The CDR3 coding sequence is TGTGCCACCAGCAGGGGACCTGGGACAGGAAGAGGGCCAATGTACTTC. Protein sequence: CATSRGPGTGRGPMYF.

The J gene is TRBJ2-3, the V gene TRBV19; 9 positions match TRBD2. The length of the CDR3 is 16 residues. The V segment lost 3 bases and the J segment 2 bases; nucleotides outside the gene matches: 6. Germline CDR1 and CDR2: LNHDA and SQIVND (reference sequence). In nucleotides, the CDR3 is TGTGCCAGTAGTATCGGGCGGGGGGGCATCACAGATACGCAGTATTTT. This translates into CASSIGRGGITDTQYF.

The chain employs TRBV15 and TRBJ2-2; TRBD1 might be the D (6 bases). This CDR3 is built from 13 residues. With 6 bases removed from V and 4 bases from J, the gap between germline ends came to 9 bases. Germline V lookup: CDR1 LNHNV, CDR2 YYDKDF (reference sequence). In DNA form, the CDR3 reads TGTGCCACCAGGGAACAGGGCACCGGGGAGCTGTTTTTT. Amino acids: CATREQGTGELFF.

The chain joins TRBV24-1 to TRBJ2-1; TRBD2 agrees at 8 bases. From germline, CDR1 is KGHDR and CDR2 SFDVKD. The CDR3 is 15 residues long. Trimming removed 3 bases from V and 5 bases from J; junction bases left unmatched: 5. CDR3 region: CATSDTGGPDNEQFF. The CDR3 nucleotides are TGTGCCACCAGTGATACGGGGGGGCCAGACAATGAGCAGTTCTTC.

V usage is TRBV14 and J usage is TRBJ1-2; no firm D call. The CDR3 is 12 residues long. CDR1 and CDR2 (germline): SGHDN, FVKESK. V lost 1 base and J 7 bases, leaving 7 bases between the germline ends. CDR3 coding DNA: TGTGCCAGCAGCCAAGGAGGGAGTGGCTACACCTTC. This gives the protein CASSQGGSGYTF.

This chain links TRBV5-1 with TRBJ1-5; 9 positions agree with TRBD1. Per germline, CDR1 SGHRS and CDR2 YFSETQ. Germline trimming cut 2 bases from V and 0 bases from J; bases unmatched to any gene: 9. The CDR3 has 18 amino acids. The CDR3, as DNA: TGCGCCAGCAGCTTAAAACGGACAGGGGCGTATAGCAATCAGCCCCAGCATTTT. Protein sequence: CASSLKRTGAYSNQPQHF.

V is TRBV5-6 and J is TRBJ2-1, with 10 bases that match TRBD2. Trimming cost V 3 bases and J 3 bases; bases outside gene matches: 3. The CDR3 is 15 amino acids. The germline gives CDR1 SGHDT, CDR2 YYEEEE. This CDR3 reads CASSSGTSVYNEQFF. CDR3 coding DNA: TGTGCCAGCAGCTCCGGGACTAGCGTCTACAATGAGCAGTTCTTC.

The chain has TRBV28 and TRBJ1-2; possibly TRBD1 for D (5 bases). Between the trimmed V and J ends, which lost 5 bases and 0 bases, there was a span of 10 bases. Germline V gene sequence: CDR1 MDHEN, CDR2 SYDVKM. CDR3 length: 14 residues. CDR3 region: CASSVLTANYGYTF. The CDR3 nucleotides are TGTGCCAGCAGTGTACTGACAGCTAACTATGGCTACACCTTC.